The clone carrying this T cell receptor (beta chain) was observed a single time. This CDR3 contains 16 residues. Unmatched junction bases numbered 9, after V lost 5 bases and J lost 7 bases. Germline V gene data show CDR1 as LNHDA and CDR2 as SQIVND (reference sequence). Assay used: immunoSEQ multiplex PCR; TCRdb lists only in-frame clones, some missing. The sample lists around 200,000 clones, around 93% seen once, with roughly 1.5% in the top ten. The sample is drawn from a study of control samples from healthy donors and cancer patients. The sequencing sample was made of blood. The chain employs TRBV19 and TRBJ2-2, with TRBD2 matching 11 bases. This receptor was taken from a man aged 18-30 years in good health. The CDR3 is CASSETSGGLIGELFF. DNA for the CDR3: TGTGCCAGTAGTGAAACTAGCGGGGGACTAATCGGGGAGCTGTTTTTT.